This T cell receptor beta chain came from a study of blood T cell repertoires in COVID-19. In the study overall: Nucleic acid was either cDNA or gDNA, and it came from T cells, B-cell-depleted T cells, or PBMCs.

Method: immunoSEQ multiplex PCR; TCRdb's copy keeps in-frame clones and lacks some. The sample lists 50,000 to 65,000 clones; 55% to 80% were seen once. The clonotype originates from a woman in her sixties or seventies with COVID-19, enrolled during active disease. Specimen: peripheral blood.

This CDR3 is CASTSYLGGYNEQFF. Here the CDR3 DNA reads TGTGCCAGTACCAGCTACCTCGGGGGTTACAATGAGCAGTTCTTC. The rearrangement joins TRBV19 to TRBJ2-1, with D perhaps TRBD2 (6 bases). Per the germline V gene, CDR1 is LNHDA and CDR2 is SQIVND (reference sequence). This CDR3 has 15 residues. V was cut by 7 bases and J by 4 bases, with 17 bases left in between.